The 19 T cell receptor beta chains presented below share a single source sample, sequenced in a study of somatic mutations in cytotoxic T cells in rheumatoid arthritis. Measured with immunoSEQ multiplex PCR; TCRdb has only the in-frame clones, and not every one. The sample lists a few thousand clones, 82% occurring once. Sequenced input: CD8+ T cells sorted from blood. All receptors come from a woman in her fifties or sixties with rheumatoid arthritis.

In DNA form, the CDR3 reads TGTGCCAGCAGTTCCAAGGGGGCGTTGAATGAAAAACTGTTTTTT. Translation gives CASSSKGALNEKLFF. The rearrangement links TRBV27 to TRBJ1-4, with 7 bases lining up with TRBD1. Germline CDR1 reads MNHEY; CDR2 reads SMNVEV (reference sequence). J was trimmed by 5 bases and V by 4 bases; bases with no gene match: 7. CDR3 length: 15 amino acids.

The chain carries TRBV30 and TRBJ1-2, with D maybe TRBD1 (5 bases). There are 12 residues in the CDR3. In germline, CDR1 is GTSNPN, CDR2 SVGIG (reference sequence). V was trimmed by 5 bases and J by 4 bases, leaving 11 bases between them. The CDR3 DNA sequence: TGTGCCTGGGACAGTTCAATCTATGGCTACACCTTC. It yields the protein CAWDSSIYGYTF.

CDR3 loop: CASSQTASNQPQHF. The CDR3 DNA sequence: TGTGCCAGCAGCCAGACAGCAAGCAATCAGCCCCAGCATTTT. The J gene is TRBJ1-5, the V gene TRBV7-9, with D perhaps matching TRBD1 (5 bases). V gave up 5 bases and J gave up 1 base, with 9 bases separating them. Germline assignment: CDR1 SEHNR and CDR2 FQNEAQ (reference sequence). The CDR3 extends over 14 amino acids.

The chain is built from TRBV6-5 and TRBJ1-2; the D gene is possibly TRBD1 (6 bases). The CDR3 runs 15 residues. Germline CDR1 MNHEY, CDR2 SVGAGI. V lost 6 bases and J 4 bases, leaving 18 bases between the germline ends. Here the CDR3 reads CASRVQGLIPYGYTF. CDR3 sequence (DNA): TGTGCCAGCAGGGTACAGGGATTAATACCCTATGGCTACACCTTC.

This chain uses TRBV13 with TRBJ2-1; D is possibly TRBD1 (5 bases). Germline assignment: CDR1 PRHDT and CDR2 FYEKMQ (reference sequence). CDR3 length equals 14 residues. The V and J ends lost 5 bases and 8 bases respectively, with 16 bases between them. The CDR3 here is CASSPQTDSHEQFF. CDR3 DNA: TGTGCCAGCAGCCCCCAAACCGACAGTCATGAGCAGTTCTTC. Using reference TRBV13 and TRBJ2-1 for the parts outside the CDR3, the full variable domain is AAGVIQSPRHLIKEKRETATLKCYPIPRHDTVYWYQQGPGQDPQFLISFYEKMQSDKGSIPDRFSAQQFSDYHSELNMSSLELGDSALYFCASSPQTDSHEQFFGPGTRLTVL.

The genes are TRBV29-1 and TRBJ2-1; a possible D gene is TRBD1 (6 bases). This CDR3 has 14 amino acids. Germline CDR1 SQVTM, CDR2 ANQGSEA. V was cut by 4 bases and J by 6 bases, with 16 bases left in between. The CDR3 region is CSVAVGIQGNEQFF. The CDR3 nucleotides read TGCAGCGTTGCCGTAGGTATACAGGGCAATGAGCAGTTCTTC.

The chain carries TRBV7-2 and TRBJ2-7; 8 positions match TRBD1. The CDR3 contains 14 residues. V was pared by 2 bases and J by 3 bases, with 3 bases of the junction left unmatched. Germline V gives CDR1 SGHTA, CDR2 FQGNSA. CDR3 bases: TGTGCCAGCAGCTTACACGGACAGGGCTACGAGCAGTACTTC. Amino acids: CASSLHGQGYEQYF.

Concerning this clone: This sample includes further DNA sequences coding for the same CDR3. The rearrangement uses TRBV6-5 and TRBJ2-3; maybe TRBD2 (6 bases). This CDR3 is built from 16 residues. V was shortened by 0 bases and J by 6 bases, with 16 bases between the two germline ends. Germline values: CDR1 MNHEY, CDR2 SVGAGI. The CDR3 here is CASSYSIAGPMDTQYF. Written as DNA, the CDR3 is TGTGCCAGCAGTTACTCGATTGCGGGGCCCATGGATACGCAGTATTTT.

This chain joins TRBV4-1 and TRBJ2-3; TRBD1 aligns across 9 bases. In germline, CDR1 is MGHRA, CDR2 YSYEKL. V lost 3 bases, J lost 2 bases, and 6 bases stayed unmatched. CDR3 length: 16 residues. The CDR3 protein is CASSQPDRGATDTQYF. The CDR3 region has the DNA TGCGCCAGCAGCCAGCCCGACAGGGGGGCCACAGATACGCAGTATTTT.

Turning to this clone: Distinct nucleotide sequences in the sample also encode this CDR3. The chain uses TRBV6-5 and TRBJ2-2; tentatively, D is TRBD1 (5 bases). This CDR3 is 14 amino acids long. Trimming took 2 bases from V and 5 from J, leaving 9 bases between them. CDR1 and CDR2 (germline): MNHEY, SVGAGI. The CDR3 DNA reads as TGTGCCAGCAGTTACGACAGTGGAACCGGGGAGCTGTTTTTT. Amino acid sequence: CASSYDSGTGELFF.

This clone was observed once. The DNA for the CDR3 is TGTGCCAGCAGCGGCAGAGCGGGAACTAGCACAGATACGCAGTATTTT. It translates to CASSGRAGTSTDTQYF. This chain joins TRBV9 and TRBJ2-3, with 7 bases that match TRBD2. The CDR3 extends over 16 amino acids. CDR1 is SGDLS, CDR2 YYNGEE, per germline. Trimming at V came to 3 bases and at J to 0 bases, leaving 7 bases not matched to a gene. The variable domain in full, completed from reference TRBV9 and TRBJ2-3, reads DSGVTQTPKHLITATGQRVTLRCSPRSGDLSVYWYQQSLDQGLQFLIQYYNGEERAKGNILERFSAQQFPDLHSELNLSSLELGDSALYFCASSGRAGTSTDTQYFGPGTRLTVL.

The chain couples TRBV13 to TRBJ1-1, with unresolved D. Per the germline V gene, CDR1 is PRHDT and CDR2 is FYEKMQ (reference sequence). V was cut by 4 bases and J by 8 bases, with 14 bases left in between. This CDR3 is 13 amino acids long. The CDR3 nucleotides are TGTGCCAGCAGCTCTAGTGCAATAGGAGAAGCTTTCTTT. Protein sequence: CASSSSAIGEAFF.

The chain carries TRBV11-2 and TRBJ2-2; 11 bases map to TRBD2. Germline V gene sequence: CDR1 SGHAT, CDR2 FQNNGV. V shed 6 bases, J shed 2 bases, and the junction held 5 bases outside the gene matches. The CDR3 sequence is 16 residues long. The CDR3 nucleotides read TGTGCCAGCAGGGGAACTAGCGGGGGAAACACCGGGGAGCTGTTTTTT. Encoded protein: CASRGTSGGNTGELFF.

The chain carries TRBV5-6 and TRBJ2-1, with D hard to call. Trimming removed 4 bases at V and 1 base at J, with 12 bases between. The germline CDR1 and CDR2 sequences are SGHDT and YYEEEE. The CDR3 runs to 15 residues. The CDR3 DNA is TGTGCCAGCAGCCCCCCTGGGCAGTCCTACAATGAGCAGTTCTTC. Amino acid sequence: CASSPPGQSYNEQFF.

The chain employs TRBV5-5 and TRBJ1-1; D remains unclear. The length of the CDR3 is 12 residues. V shed 1 base and J shed 7 bases, with 8 bases lying between them. Per the germline V gene, CDR1 is SGHKS and CDR2 is YYEKEE (reference sequence). The CDR3 region is CASSLRENEAFF. The CDR3 coding sequence is TGTGCCAGCAGCTTGCGCGAAAATGAAGCTTTCTTT.

This chain connects TRBV2 to TRBJ2-4, with a tentative D call TRBD2 (5 bases). V dropped 9 bases and J dropped 5 bases, with 14 bases sitting between them. CDR3 length equals 13 residues. CDR1 and CDR2 from the germline V gene are SNHLY and FYNNEI. DNA of the CDR3: TGTGCCAGAGCGGCCGGGAACCAAAACATTCAGTACTTC. It translates to CARAAGNQNIQYF.

This clone was recorded a few times. The CDR3 nucleotides read TGTGCCTGGAGTATTGTGGGCAGGTCTGAAGCTTTCTTT. Translated, it gives CAWSIVGRSEAFF. The chain links TRBV30 to TRBJ1-1, with unresolved D. The V and J ends lost 2 bases and 6 bases respectively, with 13 bases between them. The CDR3 extends over 13 amino acids. The germline V gene has CDR1 GTSNPN and CDR2 SVGIG (reference sequence).

The chain couples TRBV10-3 to TRBJ2-3, with D maybe TRBD1 (6 bases). In germline, CDR1 is ENHRY, CDR2 SYGVKD. The V gene lost 11 bases and the J gene lost 3 bases, with 15 bases spanning the gap. The CDR3 covers 13 residues. CDR3 amino acids: CAPNRELTDTQYF. In DNA form, the CDR3 reads TGTGCCCCTAACAGGGAGCTGACAGATACGCAGTATTTT.

This chain links TRBV2 with TRBJ1-4; 7 positions agree with TRBD1. The V gene end was trimmed by 3 bases and the J gene end by 11 bases; junction bases not matched to a gene: 9. This CDR3 has 14 amino acids. Germline V lookup: CDR1 SNHLY, CDR2 FYNNEI. CDR3 sequence (DNA): TGTGCCAGCAGTGACACAGGGGATATCGGGAAACTGTTTTTT. It translates to CASSDTGDIGKLFF.